Presented here are 26 T cell receptor beta chains from one specimen sequenced in a study of blood T cell repertoires in COVID-19. Sequencing used immunoSEQ multiplex PCR; TCRdb keeps in-frame clones, though not all of them. The sample yields about 70,000 clones, 80% to 90% seen once. Sequenced input: peripheral blood. The receptor set was obtained from a man aged 50 to 60 with active COVID-19.

V usage is TRBV5-6 and J usage is TRBJ1-1, with TRBD1 matching 9 bases. With 3 bases clipped from V and 3 bases from J, the junction kept 15 bases outside the gene matches. This CDR3 comprises 18 residues. The germline V gene has CDR1 SGHDT and CDR2 YYEEEE. The CDR3 loop is CASSWGVFGTGPDTEAFF. Written as DNA, the CDR3 is TGTGCCAGCAGCTGGGGGGTTTTTGGGACAGGGCCTGACACTGAAGCTTTCTTT.

The chain uses TRBV11-2 and TRBJ2-5; 8 bases are a match to TRBD2. Trimming cost V 3 bases and J 2 bases; bases outside gene matches: 2. The germline V gene has CDR1 SGHAT and CDR2 FQNNGV. The CDR3 loop spans 14 amino acids. The CDR3 nucleotides read TGTGCCAGCAGCTTCATAGCGGGGCAAGAGACCCAGTACTTC. Its translation: CASSFIAGQETQYF.

The J gene is TRBJ2-1, the V gene TRBV9; 13 nucleotides agree with TRBD2. The ends lost 1 base at V and 4 bases at J; junction bases unmatched: 8. Germline CDR1 and CDR2: SGDLS and YYNGEE. This CDR3 contains 18 residues. CDR3 sequence: CASSVSVSTSGGYNEQFF. As DNA, the CDR3 is TGTGCCAGCAGCGTATCCGTCTCGACTAGCGGGGGGTACAATGAGCAGTTCTTC.

This clone was recorded a few times. The DNA for the CDR3 is TGCGCCAGCAGTGAAGGTGGCAGGGATTCACCCCTCCACTTT. Translation: CASSEGGRDSPLHF. The chain combines TRBV10-1 with TRBJ1-6; TRBD1 is a possible D gene (5 bases). Germline V gives CDR1 WNHNN, CDR2 SYGVQD (reference sequence). The CDR3 covers 14 residues. V gave up 3 bases and J gave up 8 bases, with 11 bases separating them.

DNA for the CDR3: TGTGCCAGCAGCGCAGGGTTTGGGACACAAAATGAAAAACTGTTTTTT. Translation gives CASSAGFGTQNEKLFF. The chain joins TRBV3-1 (or the pseudogene TRBV3-2) to TRBJ1-4; D may be TRBD1 (6 bases). This CDR3 spans 16 amino acids. From germline, CDR1 is LGHDT and CDR2 YNNKEL (reference sequence). Trimming cost V 5 bases and J 5 bases, with 18 bases left between them.

The chain links TRBV3-1 (or the pseudogene TRBV3-2) to TRBJ1-6, with a tentative D call TRBD1 (5 bases). There are 13 residues in the CDR3. Germline V gives CDR1 LGHDT, CDR2 YNNKEL (reference sequence). Trimming pared 4 bases from V and 6 bases from J, leaving 7 bases between. CDR3 protein: CASSLGGNSPLHF. CDR3 DNA: TGTGCCAGCAGCCTCGGGGGTAATTCACCCCTCCACTTT.

The J gene is TRBJ1-2, the V gene TRBV5-1, with a tentative D call TRBD1 (6 bases). With 6 bases removed from V and 0 bases from J, the gap between germline ends came to 9 bases. Germline CDR1 reads SGHRS; CDR2 reads YFSETQ. The CDR3 covers 13 residues. CDR3 amino acids: CASTGQTNYGYTF. CDR3 nucleotide sequence: TGCGCCAGCACCGGACAGACTAACTATGGCTACACCTTC.

This chain joins TRBV2 and TRBJ2-5, with 7 bases aligning to TRBD1. The V gene end was trimmed by 1 base and the J gene end by 4 bases; junction bases not matched to a gene: 9. The CDR3 loop spans 16 amino acids. Germline V gene lookup returns CDR1 SNHLY and CDR2 FYNNEI. CDR3 sequence: CASSEEPMRGRETQYF. The CDR3 region has the DNA TGTGCCAGCAGTGAAGAGCCGATGAGGGGGCGAGAGACCCAGTACTTC.

The V and J genes are TRBV18 and TRBJ2-1; 10 bases match TRBD1. The CDR3 is 16 residues long. V was clipped by 4 bases and J by 7 bases; unmatched bases: 10. Germline V lookup: CDR1 KGHSH, CDR2 LQKENI. In DNA, the CDR3 is TGTGCCAGCTCACACCGGGACAGGGGAGGAAAAAATGAGCAGTTCTTC. This encodes CASSHRDRGGKNEQFF. The variable domain in full, with the rest retrieved from reference TRBV18 and TRBJ2-1, is NAGVMQNPRHLVRRRGQEARLRCSPMKGHSHVYWYRQLPEEGLKFMVYLQKENIIDESGMPKERFSAEFPKEGPSILRIQQVVRGDSAAYFCASSHRDRGGKNEQFFGPGTRLTVL.

The chain recombines TRBV12-3 or TRBV12-4 with TRBJ1-3; no firm D call. This CDR3 spans 13 amino acids. The germline V and J ends were trimmed by 9 bases and 0 bases, with 9 bases remaining between them. DNA for the CDR3: TGTGCCAGTGCACTCATCTCTGGAAACACCATATATTTT. It codes for CASALISGNTIYF.

The chain uses TRBV4-1 and TRBJ1-4; TRBD1 matches at 8 bases. The V gene's germline CDR1 is MGHRA and CDR2 YSYEKL. The ends lost 4 bases at V and 8 bases at J; junction bases unmatched: 9. The CDR3 loop spans 15 amino acids. The DNA for the CDR3 is TGCGCCAGCAGCCGGGCCGGGACAGGAGGCGAAAAACTGTTTTTT. Its protein product is CASSRAGTGGEKLFF.

The CDR3 coding sequence is TGTGCCAGTAGTTTCTGGACATCAAACTCCTACAATGAGCAGTTCTTC. This translates into CASSFWTSNSYNEQFF. The J gene is TRBJ2-1, the V gene TRBV19; a weak D match, TRBD1 (5 bases). CDR1 and CDR2 (germline): LNHDA, SQIVND (reference sequence). The CDR3 is 16 amino acids. Trimming removed 5 bases at V and 0 bases at J, with 14 bases between.

The V gene is TRBV7-9, the J gene TRBJ1-1; D gene uncertain. CDR1 and CDR2 from the germline V gene are SEHNR and FQNEAQ (reference sequence). With 3 bases removed from V and 1 base from J, the gap between germline ends came to 6 bases. This CDR3 comprises 13 residues. The CDR3 nucleotides read TGTGCCAGCAGCTTGCAGTGGAACACTGAAGCTTTCTTT. Encoded protein: CASSLQWNTEAFF.

The chain is built from TRBV19 and TRBJ2-3; 7 nucleotides line up with TRBD1. The CDR3 loop spans 13 amino acids. CDR1 LNHDA and CDR2 SQIVND come from the germline V gene (reference sequence). V lost 8 bases to trimming and J lost 4 bases; unmatched junction nucleotides: 6. The DNA of the CDR3 is TGTGCCAGTCGGACAGGACCCGCAGATACGCAGTATTTT. Translation gives CASRTGPADTQYF.

V and J are TRBV19 and TRBJ1-4; no definite D call. This CDR3 is 15 amino acids long. The germline gives CDR1 LNHDA, CDR2 SQIVND (reference sequence). Trimming took off 4 bases at V and 0 bases at J, with 9 bases between the two ends. The CDR3 protein is CASSKARATNEKLFF. In DNA form, the CDR3 reads TGTGCCAGTAGTAAAGCGCGGGCAACTAATGAAAAACTGTTTTTT.

In DNA, the CDR3 is TGTGCCAGCAGCCGCTGGGGAGTAAACATTCAGTACTTC. Amino acids: CASSRWGVNIQYF. The genes are TRBV5-6 and TRBJ2-4; weak D call: TRBD2 (5 bases). V was cut by 4 bases and J by 6 bases, with 11 bases left in between. CDR1 and CDR2 from the germline V gene are SGHDT and YYEEEE. The CDR3 totals 13 residues.

This clone appeared a single time. The V and J genes are TRBV9 and TRBJ2-3, with D possibly TRBD2 on 5 matching bases. Trimming took off 3 bases at V and 0 bases at J, with 17 bases between the two ends. The CDR3 has 17 residues. Germline V gene lookup returns CDR1 SGDLS and CDR2 YYNGEE. CDR3 bases: TGTGCCAGCAGCGGAGTTAGTGAGGGCCGTAGCACAGATACGCAGTATTTT. The encoded protein is CASSGVSEGRSTDTQYF.

The chain links TRBV2 to TRBJ2-7, with D hard to call. CDR3 length: 13 residues. The germline CDR1 and CDR2 sequences are SNHLY and FYNNEI. V lost 4 bases to trimming and J lost 0 bases, with 7 bases between them. The chain's CDR3 is CASSAASSYEQYF. CDR3 sequence (DNA): TGTGCCAGCAGTGCAGCCTCCTCCTACGAGCAGTACTTC. The full variable domain, rest sourced from reference TRBV2 and TRBJ2-7, is EPEVTQTPSHQVTQMGQEVILRCVPISNHLYFYWYRQILGQKVEFLVSFYNNEISEKSEIFDDQFSVERPDGSNFTLKIRSTKLEDSAMYFCASSAASSYEQYFGPGTRLTVT.

A few counts support this clone. The chain combines TRBV7-9 with TRBJ1-4; TRBD1 is a possible D gene (5 bases). With 3 bases removed from V and 6 bases from J, the gap between germline ends came to 11 bases. The germline CDR1 and CDR2 sequences are SEHNR and FQNEAQ (reference sequence). The CDR3 spans 14 residues. CDR3 loop: CASSFRELDEKLFF. The CDR3, as DNA: TGTGCCAGCAGCTTCAGGGAATTGGATGAAAAACTGTTTTTT.

The V and J genes are TRBV5-1 and TRBJ2-5; 7 positions agree with TRBD1. The CDR3 is 16 amino acids. Germline V gene data show CDR1 as SGHRS and CDR2 as YFSETQ. J gave up 2 bases and V 4 bases, and 11 bases lay outside the gene matches. The CDR3 nucleotides are TGCGCCAGCAGCCACGGACAGGCAAGCTTACAAGAGACCCAGTACTTC. Its translation is CASSHGQASLQETQYF.

The chain is built from TRBV4-3 and TRBJ1-2; 8 positions agree with TRBD1. The length of the CDR3 is 17 residues. The ends lost 2 bases at V and 5 bases at J; junction bases unmatched: 13. Germline CDR1 and CDR2: LGHNA and YSLEER. CDR3 nucleotide sequence: TGCGCCAGCAGCCAATGGGAGGGGGCTGACAGGGGATATGGCTACACCTTC. It is translated as CASSQWEGADRGYGYTF.

V gene TRBV5-1 combines with J gene TRBJ2-1; TRBD2 matches at 8 bases. Germline V CDR1 and CDR2: SGHRS, YFSETQ. The CDR3 spans 15 residues. The V gene end was trimmed by 4 bases and the J gene end by 8 bases; junction bases not matched to a gene: 11. The CDR3 DNA follows: TGCGCCAGCAGCCTCCTTCTCGGGGGGGTGGATGAGCAGTTCTTC. Its translation is CASSLLLGGVDEQFF.

The chain recombines TRBV11-2 with TRBJ1-3; TRBD1 is a possible D gene (5 bases). Trimming cost V 3 bases and J 4 bases, with 10 bases left between them. Per germline, CDR1 SGHAT and CDR2 FQNNGV. This CDR3 region has 14 residues. The CDR3 DNA sequence: TGTGCCAGCAGCTTTGGGAGGGGAGGAAACACCATATATTTT. This translates into CASSFGRGGNTIYF.

J is TRBJ2-5 and V is TRBV5-6, with TRBD1 matching over 8 bases. J lost 2 bases, V lost 4 bases, and 7 bases had no gene match. The CDR3 has 15 residues. The V gene's germline CDR1 is SGHDT and CDR2 YYEEEE. As DNA, the CDR3 is TGTGCCAGCAGCGGGGGGCGACAGGGGCAAGAGACCCAGTACTTC. This sequence encodes CASSGGRQGQETQYF.

This sequence joins TRBV30 and TRBJ2-2; 8 nucleotides agree with TRBD1. V dropped 0 bases and J dropped 4; count of bases not matched to a gene: 7. The CDR3 is 16 amino acids. Germline V lookup: CDR1 GTSNPN, CDR2 SVGIG (reference sequence). CDR3 protein: CAWSVPGGWGTGELFF. In nucleotides, the CDR3 is TGTGCCTGGAGTGTACCAGGGGGCTGGGGCACCGGGGAGCTGTTTTTT.

This chain links TRBV19 with TRBJ2-1; 9 bases agree with TRBD1. The junction had 5 bases not matched to a gene; V was cut back by 3 bases and J by 8 bases. The CDR3 totals 14 residues. CDR1 and CDR2 from the germline V gene are LNHDA and SQIVND (reference sequence). For the CDR3, the DNA is TGTGCCAGTAGTATTCGGACAGGGGTTTATGAGCAGTTCTTC. This translates into CASSIRTGVYEQFF.